Presented here are 3 T cell receptor beta chains from one specimen sequenced in a study of blood T cell repertoires in COVID-19. Assay: immunoSEQ multiplex PCR; the TCRdb copy retains only in-frame clones and omits some. The sample consists of 300,000 to 450,000 clones, more than 70% of them appearing once. Specimen: peripheral blood. Receptor source: an older woman with COVID-19, enrolled during active disease.

J is TRBJ1-2 and V is TRBV7-8, with TRBD1 identical over 10 bases. Germline V CDR1 and CDR2: SGHVS, FQNEAQ. V trimming: 4 bases; J trimming: 8 bases; junction bases outside the gene matches: 7. This CDR3 comprises 14 residues. The CDR3, as DNA: TGTGCCAGCAGCTACCCGGGACAGGGGATCGGCTACACCTTC. Protein: CASSYPGQGIGYTF.

The chain combines TRBV11-1 with TRBJ1-4; D not resolved. The V end was cut by 2 bases, the J end by 3 bases, with 4 bases between. This CDR3 comprises 13 residues. Germline V lookup: CDR1 SGHAT, CDR2 FQDESV (reference sequence). DNA for the CDR3: TGTGCCAGCAGCTTACGGGCTAATGAAAAACTGTTTTTT. Translating gives CASSLRANEKLFF. Full variable domain (remainder filled in from reference TRBV11-1 and TRBJ1-4): EAEVAQSPRYKITEKSQAVAFWCDPISGHATLYWYRQILGQGPELLVQFQDESVVDDSQLPKDRFSAERLKGVDSTLKIQPAELGDSAMYLCASSLRANEKLFFGSGTQLSVL.

The chain is built from TRBV28 and TRBJ1-1; no reliable D call. Trimming took 3 bases from V and 10 from J, leaving 9 bases between them. The CDR3 is 11 residues long. The germline V gene encodes CDR1 MDHEN and CDR2 SYDVKM. The DNA of the CDR3 is TGTGCCAGCAGTTTCGGACTAACAGCTTTCTTT. Protein product: CASSFGLTAFF.